This T cell receptor beta chain derives from a study of blood T cell repertoires in COVID-19. Background on the study: Whether acute or convalescent, the COVID-19 samples came from the United States, Italy and Spain. PBMCs, B-cell-depleted T cells, or T cells provided the cDNA or gDNA that made up the material.

How the authors handled the data: Using reference gene primer amplification, nucleated cell counts were estimated. TCRdb keeps only in-frame clones here, not all; method: immunoSEQ multiplex PCR. That table furnishes V, J and clone size, whereas the DNA furnished D and trimming. The table includes some 120,000 clones, more than 75% detected once. This clone was picked up one time. Trimming shortened V by 1 base and J by 6 bases, and 13 bases separated the two germline ends. Germline V gene data show CDR1 as MNHEY and CDR2 as SMNVEV (reference sequence). The CDR3 is 15 residues long. The sample consisted of peripheral blood. The rearrangement uses TRBV27 and TRBJ2-1; perhaps TRBD2 as D (6 bases). This receptor was identified in a human donor in a cohort sampled during active COVID-19. CDR3 region: CASSLWGERGNEQFF. The CDR3 nucleotides read TGTGCCAGCAGTTTATGGGGGGAACGAGGCAATGAGCAGTTCTTC.